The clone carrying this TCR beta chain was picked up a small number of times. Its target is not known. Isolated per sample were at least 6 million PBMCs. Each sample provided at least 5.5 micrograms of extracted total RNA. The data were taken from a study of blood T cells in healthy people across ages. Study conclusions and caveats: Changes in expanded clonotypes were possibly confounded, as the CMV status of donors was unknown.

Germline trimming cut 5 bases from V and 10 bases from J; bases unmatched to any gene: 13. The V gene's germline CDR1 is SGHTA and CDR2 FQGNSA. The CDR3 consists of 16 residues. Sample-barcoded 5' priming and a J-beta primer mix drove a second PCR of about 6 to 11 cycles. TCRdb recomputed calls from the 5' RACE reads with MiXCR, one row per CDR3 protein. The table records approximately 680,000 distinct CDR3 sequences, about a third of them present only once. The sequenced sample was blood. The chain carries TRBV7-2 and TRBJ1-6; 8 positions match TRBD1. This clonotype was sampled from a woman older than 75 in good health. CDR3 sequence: CASSVQGARAVSPLHF. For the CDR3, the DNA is TGTGCCAGCAGCGTGCAGGGGGCGCGGGCCGTCTCACCCCTCCACTTT.